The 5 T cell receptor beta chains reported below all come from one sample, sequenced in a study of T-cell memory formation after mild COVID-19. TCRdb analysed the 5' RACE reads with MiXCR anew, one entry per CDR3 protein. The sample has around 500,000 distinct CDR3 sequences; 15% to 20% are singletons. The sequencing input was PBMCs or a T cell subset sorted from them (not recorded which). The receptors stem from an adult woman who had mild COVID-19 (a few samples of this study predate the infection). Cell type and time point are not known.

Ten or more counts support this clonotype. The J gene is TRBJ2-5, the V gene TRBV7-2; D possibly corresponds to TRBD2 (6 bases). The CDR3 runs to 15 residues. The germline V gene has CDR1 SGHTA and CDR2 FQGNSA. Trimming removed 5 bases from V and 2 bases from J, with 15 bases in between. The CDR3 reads CASSTVSGAQETQYF. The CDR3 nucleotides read TGTGCCAGCAGCACAGTTAGCGGAGCTCAAGAGACCCAGTACTTC.

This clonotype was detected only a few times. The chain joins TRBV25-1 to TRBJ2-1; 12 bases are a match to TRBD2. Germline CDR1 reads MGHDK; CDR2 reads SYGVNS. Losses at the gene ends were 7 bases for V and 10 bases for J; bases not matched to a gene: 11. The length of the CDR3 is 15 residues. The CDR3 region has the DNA TGTGCCAGCACCTCATCTAGCGGGGGGGCCAACGAGCAGTTCTTC. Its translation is CASTSSSGGANEQFF.

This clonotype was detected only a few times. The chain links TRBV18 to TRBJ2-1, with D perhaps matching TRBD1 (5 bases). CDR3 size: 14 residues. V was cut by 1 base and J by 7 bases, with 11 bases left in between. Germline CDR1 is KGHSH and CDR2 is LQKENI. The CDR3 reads CASSPRSGKNEQFF. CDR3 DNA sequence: TGTGCCAGCTCACCACGGTCAGGGAAAAATGAGCAGTTCTTC.

DNA for the CDR3: TGTGCCAGCAGCCAAGACCCTTTAGTAGCGGGAGTGGGATACAATGAGCAGTTCTTC. Residues: CASSQDPLVAGVGYNEQFF. This rearrangement joins TRBV3-1 to TRBJ2-1, with 9 bases matching TRBD2. CDR1 is LGHDT, CDR2 YNNKEL, per germline (reference sequence). The CDR3 runs to 19 residues. J gave up 4 bases and V 0 bases, and 13 bases lay outside the gene matches.

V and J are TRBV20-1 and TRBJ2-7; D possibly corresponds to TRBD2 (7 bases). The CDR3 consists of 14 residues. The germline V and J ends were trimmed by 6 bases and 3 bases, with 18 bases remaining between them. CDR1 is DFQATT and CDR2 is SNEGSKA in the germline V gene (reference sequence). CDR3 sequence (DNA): TGCAGTGCCAAGCTGGGGGGGCCGAGCTACGAGCAGTACTTC. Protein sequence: CSAKLGGPSYEQYF.